A selection of T cell receptor beta chains follows, all from one sample in a study of T cells after yellow fever vaccination. TCRdb reprocessed the 5' RACE reads via MiXCR and lists one record per CDR3 protein. The sample has 250,000 to 350,000 distinct CDR3 sequences; 3.5% to 4.5% are singletons. The source material was PBMCs, sampled 15 days after the yellow fever booster vaccination. These receptors came from a man between 18 and 35 years old who received the YFV17D yellow fever vaccine. Both conserved end residues are part of each CDR3. D genes are given only for firm matches. Expanded clones get a size class; other rows say once, few or many, or leave the size out.

d_call: -
v_call: TRBV5-6
clone_size: many
j_call: TRBJ2-2
cdr3_aa: CASSLAGITGELFF
cdr3_nt: TGTGCCAGCAGCTTGGCGGGTATCACCGGGGAGCTGTTTTTT

d_call: TRBD2
v_call: TRBV12-3/TRBV12-4
clone_size: -
j_call: TRBJ2-1
cdr3_aa: CASRPAGGSNEQFF
cdr3_nt: TGTGCCAGCAGACCAGCGGGGGGGTCGAATGAGCAGTTCTTC

d_call: TRBD2
v_call: TRBV4-3
clone_size: many
j_call: TRBJ2-3
cdr3_aa: CASSQGAGVSTDTQYF
cdr3_nt: TGCGCCAGCAGCCAAGGAGCGGGGGTTAGCACAGATACGCAGTATTTT

d_call: TRBD1
v_call: TRBV9
clone_size: -
j_call: TRBJ1-1
cdr3_aa: CASSVSWTGDPVDTEAFF
cdr3_nt: TGTGCCAGCAGCGTATCCTGGACAGGGGATCCAGTTGACACTGAAGCTTTCTTT

d_call: -
v_call: TRBV5-4
clone_size: few
j_call: TRBJ2-3
cdr3_aa: CASSLVTITDTQYF
cdr3_nt: TGTGCCAGCAGCTTGGTGACTATCACAGATACGCAGTATTTT

d_call: -
v_call: TRBV5-1
clone_size: few
j_call: TRBJ2-3
cdr3_aa: CASSPGSFSTDTQYF
cdr3_nt: TGCGCCAGCAGCCCGGGATCCTTCAGCACAGATACGCAGTATTTT

d_call: TRBD2
v_call: TRBV7-9
clone_size: -
j_call: TRBJ2-1
cdr3_aa: CASSSGLAEQFF
cdr3_nt: TGTGCCAGCAGCTCCGGACTAGCGGAGCAGTTCTTC

d_call: TRBD2
v_call: TRBV7-2
clone_size: many
j_call: TRBJ2-7
cdr3_aa: CASSPRDYKYEQYF
cdr3_nt: TGTGCCAGCAGCCCCCGGGACTATAAATACGAGCAGTACTTC

d_call: TRBD2
v_call: TRBV5-1
clone_size: many
j_call: TRBJ2-1
cdr3_aa: CASSWTSGAGNNEQFF
cdr3_nt: TGCGCCAGCAGCTGGACTAGCGGGGCGGGGAACAATGAGCAGTTCTTC

d_call: -
v_call: TRBV27
clone_size: -
j_call: TRBJ1-5
cdr3_aa: CASSFNGVGDQPQHF
cdr3_nt: TGTGCCAGCAGTTTCAATGGGGTTGGGGATCAGCCCCAGCATTTT

d_call: TRBD1
v_call: TRBV10-3
clone_size: many
j_call: TRBJ1-2
cdr3_aa: CAISATGLHGYTF
cdr3_nt: TGTGCCATCAGCGCGACAGGGCTTCATGGCTACACCTTC

d_call: -
v_call: TRBV5-5
clone_size: many
j_call: TRBJ1-2
cdr3_aa: CASSLFRVYTF
cdr3_nt: TGTGCCAGCAGCTTGTTTAGGGTCTACACCTTC

d_call: -
v_call: TRBV6-5
clone_size: few
j_call: TRBJ1-1
cdr3_aa: CASIQHPREQGNMNTEAFF
cdr3_nt: TGTGCCAGCATTCAACACCCGAGAGAACAGGGAAACATGAACACTGAAGCTTTCTTT

d_call: -
v_call: TRBV7-6
clone_size: many
j_call: TRBJ2-7
cdr3_aa: CASSSRSGEQYF
cdr3_nt: TGTGCCAGCAGCTCCCGTTCGGGCGAGCAGTACTTC

d_call: -
v_call: TRBV29-1
clone_size: few
j_call: TRBJ2-7
cdr3_aa: CSALDLEQYF
cdr3_nt: TGCAGCGCCTTGGACCTCGAGCAGTACTTC

d_call: -
v_call: TRBV5-1
clone_size: many
j_call: TRBJ1-5
cdr3_aa: CASSPGGSGNQPQHF
cdr3_nt: TGCGCCAGCAGCCCGGGAGGCTCTGGCAATCAGCCCCAGCATTTT

d_call: -
v_call: TRBV2
clone_size: many
j_call: TRBJ2-2
cdr3_aa: CASSPRGGAAGELFF
cdr3_nt: TGTGCCAGCTCCCCCAGGGGAGGGGCGGCCGGGGAGCTGTTTTTT

d_call: -
v_call: TRBV20-1
clone_size: -
j_call: TRBJ1-4
cdr3_aa: CSAQRGATNEKLFF
cdr3_nt: TGCAGTGCTCAGCGGGGCGCAACTAATGAAAAACTGTTTTTT

d_call: -
v_call: TRBV20-1
clone_size: many
j_call: TRBJ2-3
cdr3_aa: CSARSPTTDTQYF
cdr3_nt: TGCAGTGCTAGGAGCCCGACTACAGATACGCAGTATTTT

d_call: TRBD1
v_call: TRBV4-3
clone_size: many
j_call: TRBJ1-6
cdr3_aa: CASSQVDRDNSPLHF
cdr3_nt: TGCGCCAGCAGCCAAGTGGACAGGGACAATTCACCCCTCCACTTT

d_call: TRBD1
v_call: TRBV5-1
clone_size: few
j_call: TRBJ2-3
cdr3_aa: CASSPAGTAYTDTQYF
cdr3_nt: TGCGCCAGCAGCCCGGCTGGGACAGCCTACACAGATACGCAGTATTTT

d_call: -
v_call: TRBV5-4
clone_size: many
j_call: TRBJ1-2
cdr3_aa: CASSPLATAAPDSTF
cdr3_nt: TGTGCCAGCAGCCCCCTAGCCACAGCGGCCCCAGACTCCACCTTC

d_call: -
v_call: TRBV4-3
clone_size: -
j_call: TRBJ2-1
cdr3_aa: CASSQGSSVSYNEQFF
cdr3_nt: TGCGCCAGCAGCCAAGGTTCGTCGGTCAGCTACAATGAGCAGTTCTTC

d_call: -
v_call: TRBV19
clone_size: few
j_call: TRBJ2-5
cdr3_aa: CASSDPTETQETQYF
cdr3_nt: TGTGCCAGTAGTGACCCGACAGAGACTCAAGAGACCCAGTACTTC

d_call: -
v_call: TRBV29-1
clone_size: many
j_call: TRBJ1-2
cdr3_aa: CSVEAGGGYTF
cdr3_nt: TGCAGCGTTGAAGCTGGGGGTGGCTACACCTTC

d_call: -
v_call: TRBV4-3
clone_size: few
j_call: TRBJ2-2
cdr3_aa: CASSHSRAGNTGELFF
cdr3_nt: TGCGCCAGCAGCCACTCCCGCGCGGGGAACACCGGGGAGCTGTTTTTT

d_call: -
v_call: TRBV7-2
clone_size: many
j_call: TRBJ2-3
cdr3_aa: CASSFWKTDTQYF
cdr3_nt: TGTGCCAGCAGCTTCTGGAAAACAGATACGCAGTATTTT

d_call: TRBD1
v_call: TRBV18
clone_size: few
j_call: TRBJ1-5
cdr3_aa: CASSAGTGIGQPQHF
cdr3_nt: TGTGCCAGCTCGGCGGGGACAGGGATTGGACAGCCCCAGCATTTT

d_call: TRBD1
v_call: TRBV7-9
clone_size: few
j_call: TRBJ1-2
cdr3_aa: CASSKRDRTYGYTF
cdr3_nt: TGTGCCAGCAGCAAACGGGACAGAACCTATGGCTACACCTTC

d_call: -
v_call: TRBV6-5
clone_size: few
j_call: TRBJ1-2
cdr3_aa: CASSYSAAANYGYTF
cdr3_nt: TGTGCCAGCAGTTACTCGGCAGCAGCTAACTATGGCTACACCTTC

d_call: -
v_call: TRBV30
clone_size: -
j_call: TRBJ2-7
cdr3_aa: CAWAWGAYEQYF
cdr3_nt: TGTGCCTGGGCCTGGGGGGCCTACGAGCAGTACTTC

d_call: TRBD1
v_call: TRBV7-2
clone_size: many
j_call: TRBJ2-7
cdr3_aa: CASSRTGVLIYEQYF
cdr3_nt: TGTGCCAGCAGCCGTACAGGGGTCCTCATCTACGAGCAGTACTTC